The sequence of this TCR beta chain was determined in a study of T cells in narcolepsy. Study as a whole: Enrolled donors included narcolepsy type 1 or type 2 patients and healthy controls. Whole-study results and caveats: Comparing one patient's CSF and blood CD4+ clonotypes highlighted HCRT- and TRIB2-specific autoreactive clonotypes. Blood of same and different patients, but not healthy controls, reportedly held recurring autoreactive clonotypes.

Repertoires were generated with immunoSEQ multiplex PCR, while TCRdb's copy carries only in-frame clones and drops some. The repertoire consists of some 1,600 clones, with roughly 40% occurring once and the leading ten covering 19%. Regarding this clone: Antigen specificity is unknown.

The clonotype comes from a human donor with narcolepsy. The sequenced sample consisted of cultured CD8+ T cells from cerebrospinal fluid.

CDR3 protein: CASSPGHYNSPLHF. In nucleotides, the CDR3 is TGTGCCAGCTCACCGGGACACTATAATTCACCCCTCCACTTT. The rearrangement joins TRBV18 to TRBJ1-6; perhaps TRBD1 as D (6 bases). The CDR3 is 14 residues long. The V gene's germline CDR1 is KGHSH and CDR2 LQKENI. Trimming cost V 3 bases and J 3 bases, with 6 bases left between them.